The clone carrying this TCR beta chain came up many times. Its target is not known. TCRdb re-called the 5' RACE reads with MiXCR, one entry per CDR3 protein. The sample includes 200,000 to 250,000 distinct CDR3 sequences, approximately 12% seen only once; the top ten take roughly 6.8%. The source of the sample is a study of CD8 T cells in ankylosing spondylitis. Whole-study findings and limits: Reports of some motif variants in reactive arthritis synovial fluid and blood predate this one. A CD8+ phenotype characterized the disease-linked clones, which were relatively rare in peripheral blood.

V shed 1 base and J 9 bases; nucleotides not matched to a gene: 3. Germline V gene data show CDR1 as SGHTA and CDR2 as FQGTGA. This CDR3 has 15 residues. The receptor was derived from a male donor with ankylosing spondylitis or in good health (not recorded which). The sequenced material came from blood, either unsorted or a sorted T cell fraction (not recorded which). This sequence joins TRBV7-3 and TRBJ1-6; 10 bases align to TRBD1. The CDR3 DNA reads TGTGCCAGCAGCTTAATGGGGGACAGGGGTTCACCCCTCCACTTT. It encodes CASSLMGDRGSPLHF.